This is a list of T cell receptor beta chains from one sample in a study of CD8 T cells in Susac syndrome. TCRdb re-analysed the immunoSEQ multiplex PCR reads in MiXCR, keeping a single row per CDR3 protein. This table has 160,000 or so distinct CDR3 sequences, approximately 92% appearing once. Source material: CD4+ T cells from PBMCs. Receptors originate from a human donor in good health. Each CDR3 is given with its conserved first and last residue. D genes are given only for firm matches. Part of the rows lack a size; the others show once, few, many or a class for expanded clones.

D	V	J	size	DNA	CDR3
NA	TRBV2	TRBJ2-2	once	TGTGCCAGCAGGCTGGCAACCGGGGAGCTGTTTTTT	CASRLATGELFF
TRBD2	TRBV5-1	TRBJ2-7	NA	TGCGCCAGCAGCTCGGCCGGGACTAGGTCCTACGAGCAGTACTTC	CASSSAGTRSYEQYF
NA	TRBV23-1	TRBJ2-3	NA	TGCGCCAGCAGTCAATCGAATACGCAGTATTTT	CASSQSNTQYF
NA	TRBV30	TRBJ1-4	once	TGTGCCTGGAGTGTAGGGGGGAGACCCGGAGGTGAAAAACTGTTTTTT	CAWSVGGRPGGEKLFF
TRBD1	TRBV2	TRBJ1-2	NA	TGTGCCAGCAGGTTCGACCGGGACAGGGGCTATGGCTACACCTTC	CASRFDRDRGYGYTF
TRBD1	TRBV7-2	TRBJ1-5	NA	TGTGCCAGCAGCCGAGACAGGGTTCAGCCCCAGCATTTT	CASSRDRVQPQHF
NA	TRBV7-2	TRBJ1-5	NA	TGTGCCAGCAGTCTAGGGGGAGGGAGCAATCAGCCCCAGCATTTT	CASSLGGGSNQPQHF
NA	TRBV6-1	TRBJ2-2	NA	TGTGCCAGCAGTAGGGGTCCCACGAACACCGGGGAGCTGTTTTTT	CASSRGPTNTGELFF
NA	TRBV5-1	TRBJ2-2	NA	TGCGCCAGCAGCTTGGGAAGCTGGAACACCGGGGAGCTGTTTTTT	CASSLGSWNTGELFF
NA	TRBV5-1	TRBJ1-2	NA	TGCGCCAGCAGCTTGGCAGAAGCCTATGGCTACACCTTC	CASSLAEAYGYTF
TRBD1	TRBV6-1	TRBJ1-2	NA	TGTGCCAGCATACTCCAGACAGGGACTAACTATGGCTACACCTTC	CASILQTGTNYGYTF
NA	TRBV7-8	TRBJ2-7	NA	TGTGCCAGCAGCCCATTTCAGGACGAGCAGTACTTC	CASSPFQDEQYF
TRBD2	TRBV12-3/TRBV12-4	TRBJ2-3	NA	TGTGCCAGCAGCCCTTGGAGCGGGGGGGACGATACGCAGTATTTT	CASSPWSGGDDTQYF
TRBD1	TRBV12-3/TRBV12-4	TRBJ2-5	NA	TGTGCCAGCAGTTTAGTACTCTTTTTTAGGACAGGGGAAGAGACCCAGTACTTC	CASSLVLFFRTGEETQYF
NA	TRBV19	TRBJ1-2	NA	TGTGCTACGGCGGGACCCTTGAATTATGGCTACACCTTC	CATAGPLNYGYTF
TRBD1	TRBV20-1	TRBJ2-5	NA	TGCAGTGCACCGGGACAGGGGATTCAAGAGACCCAGTACTTC	CSAPGQGIQETQYF
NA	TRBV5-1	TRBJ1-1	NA	TGCGCCAGCAGCGGACCAGATGGGGAAGTAAACACTGAAGCTTTCTTT	CASSGPDGEVNTEAFF
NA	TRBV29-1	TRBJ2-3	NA	TGCAGCGTTGGTTTTGGGGGCCAAGATACGCAGTATTTT	CSVGFGGQDTQYF
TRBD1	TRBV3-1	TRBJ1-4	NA	TGTGCCAGCAGCCTTCTGGACAGGGACGGTGAAAAACTGTTTTTT	CASSLLDRDGEKLFF
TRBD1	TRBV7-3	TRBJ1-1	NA	TGTGCCAGCCACGGACAGGGGGCGACTGAAGCTTTCTTT	CASHGQGATEAFF
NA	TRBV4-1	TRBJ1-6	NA	TGCGCCAGCAGCCAAGAATTAGGCGGGACACGGAGGTCACCCCTCCACTTT	CASSQELGGTRRSPLHF
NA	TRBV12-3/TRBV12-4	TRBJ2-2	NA	TGTGCCAGCAGATGGGACATAAACACCGGGGAGCTGTTTTTT	CASRWDINTGELFF
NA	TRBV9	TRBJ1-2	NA	TGTGCCAGCAGCGTTGAGGCAGGGAGTAACTATGGCTACACCTTC	CASSVEAGSNYGYTF
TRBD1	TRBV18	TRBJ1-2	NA	TGTGCCAGCTCAGCGGGACAGGGTGATTATTTTGGCTACACCTTC	CASSAGQGDYFGYTF
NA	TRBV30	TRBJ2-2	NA	TGTGCCTGGAGTTCAACAGCGAACACCGGGGAGCTGTTTTTT	CAWSSTANTGELFF
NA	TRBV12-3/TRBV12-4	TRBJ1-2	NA	TGTGCCAGCAGTTTCTGGGGCGGGGGATTAGGCTACACCTTC	CASSFWGGGLGYTF
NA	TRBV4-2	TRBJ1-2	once	TGTGCCAGCAGCCAAGTTGGAGACACTGTCTATGGCTACACCTTC	CASSQVGDTVYGYTF
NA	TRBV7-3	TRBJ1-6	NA	TGTGCCAGCAGCTTAAATCGGGGAGGCAATTCACCCCTCCACTTT	CASSLNRGGNSPLHF
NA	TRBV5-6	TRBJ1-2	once	TGTGCCAGCAGCTTGGAGTTGAGGCCACTGTATGGCTACACCTTC	CASSLELRPLYGYTF
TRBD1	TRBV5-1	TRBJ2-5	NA	TGCGCCAGCAGCACTGGGACAGCACATCAAGAGACCCAGTACTTC	CASSTGTAHQETQYF
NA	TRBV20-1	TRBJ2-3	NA	TGCAGTGTCCCGGGGGCGACAGATACGCAGTATTTT	CSVPGATDTQYF
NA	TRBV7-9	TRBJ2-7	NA	TGTGCCAGCAGCCCCTTGGAGAGGGCCCACGAGCAGTACTTC	CASSPLERAHEQYF
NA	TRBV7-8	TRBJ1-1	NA	TGTGCCAGCAGCCCCTTTGAGGGTACTGAAGCTTTCTTT	CASSPFEGTEAFF
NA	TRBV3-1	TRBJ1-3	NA	TGTGCCAGCAGCCGAGAGGGGAACGCTGGAAACACCATATATTTT	CASSREGNAGNTIYF
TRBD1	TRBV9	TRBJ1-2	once	TGTGCCAGCAGCCCCCGGGGACAGGGGTATGGCTACACCTTC	CASSPRGQGYGYTF
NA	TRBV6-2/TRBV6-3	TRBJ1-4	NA	TGTGCCAGCAGTACCCTACGGCTGACTAATGAAAAACTGTTTTTT	CASSTLRLTNEKLFF
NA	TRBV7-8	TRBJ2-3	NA	TGTGCCAGCAGTTTCTGGGGGGCCGAGGATACGCAGTATTTT	CASSFWGAEDTQYF
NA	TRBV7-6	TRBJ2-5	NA	TGTGCCAGCAGCCCCCTATCACAAAATCAAGAGACCCAGTACTTC	CASSPLSQNQETQYF
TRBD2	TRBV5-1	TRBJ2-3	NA	TGCGCCAGCTCGACTAGCGGGGACCTCACAGATACGCAGTATTTT	CASSTSGDLTDTQYF
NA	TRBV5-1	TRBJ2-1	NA	TGCGCCAGCAGCTTGACCAGGAGTGAGGGGCAGTTCTTC	CASSLTRSEGQFF
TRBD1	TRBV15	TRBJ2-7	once	TGTGCCACCAGCCCCGGACAGGTCTTCTACGAGCAGTACTTC	CATSPGQVFYEQYF
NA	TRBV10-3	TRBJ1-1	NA	TGTGCCATCAGTGAGTCGACGGTGTTGAACACTGAAGCTTTCTTT	CAISESTVLNTEAFF
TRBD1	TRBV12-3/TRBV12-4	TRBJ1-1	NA	TGTGCCAGCAGTCCCCATGCAGGGGGGGTAGGAGCTTTCTTT	CASSPHAGGVGAFF
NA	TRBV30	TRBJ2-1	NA	TGTGCCTGGAGTCGTGGGGGGGCATTCAATGAGCAGTTCTTC	CAWSRGGAFNEQFF
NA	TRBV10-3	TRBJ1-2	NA	TGTGCCATCAGTGGTAGGGACTTCTTGGGAGGCTACACCTTC	CAISGRDFLGGYTF
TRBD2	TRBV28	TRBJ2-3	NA	TGTGCCAGCAGCCCGGCGGGGGGCGCCACAGATACGCAGTATTTT	CASSPAGGATDTQYF
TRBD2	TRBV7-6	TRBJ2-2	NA	TGTGCCAGCAGCATGACTAGCGGGGGGGAATCCGGGGAGCTGTTTTTT	CASSMTSGGESGELFF
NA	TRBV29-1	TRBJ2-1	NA	TGCAGCGTTGTCCGCGGGGGCGATGAGCAGTTCTTC	CSVVRGGDEQFF
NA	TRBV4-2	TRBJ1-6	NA	TGTGCCAGCAGCCATCAGGGTTATAATTCACCCCTCCACTTT	CASSHQGYNSPLHF
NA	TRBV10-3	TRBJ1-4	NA	TGTGCCACCCGCAGGGGCACTAATGAAAAACTGTTTTTT	CATRRGTNEKLFF
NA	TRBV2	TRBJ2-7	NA	TGTGCCAGCAGTTCCTGGACAGAAACCTACGAGCAGTACTTC	CASSSWTETYEQYF
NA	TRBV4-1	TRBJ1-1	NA	TGCGCCAGCAGCCGACGGACGGAAAGGTCTGAAGCTTTCTTT	CASSRRTERSEAFF
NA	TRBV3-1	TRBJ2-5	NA	TGTGCCAGCAATCAAGGGTCACAAGAGACCCAGTACTTC	CASNQGSQETQYF
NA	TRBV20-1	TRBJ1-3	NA	TGCAGTGCCCGACGAGGAGGCTCTGGAAACACCATATATTTT	CSARRGGSGNTIYF
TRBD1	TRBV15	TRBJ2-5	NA	TGTGCCACCAGCAGAGTCGACAGGGGAGAGACCCAGTACTTC	CATSRVDRGETQYF
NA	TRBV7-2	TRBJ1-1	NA	TGTGCCAGCAGCGAAATCATGAACACTGAAGCTTTCTTT	CASSEIMNTEAFF
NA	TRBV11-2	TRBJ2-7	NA	TGTGCCAGCAGAGGGGGGGCACTGCTGTACGAGCAGTACTTC	CASRGGALLYEQYF
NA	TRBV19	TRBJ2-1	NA	TGTGCCAGTAGTATAGAAAGAGGGGGTTACAATGAGCAGTTCTTC	CASSIERGGYNEQFF